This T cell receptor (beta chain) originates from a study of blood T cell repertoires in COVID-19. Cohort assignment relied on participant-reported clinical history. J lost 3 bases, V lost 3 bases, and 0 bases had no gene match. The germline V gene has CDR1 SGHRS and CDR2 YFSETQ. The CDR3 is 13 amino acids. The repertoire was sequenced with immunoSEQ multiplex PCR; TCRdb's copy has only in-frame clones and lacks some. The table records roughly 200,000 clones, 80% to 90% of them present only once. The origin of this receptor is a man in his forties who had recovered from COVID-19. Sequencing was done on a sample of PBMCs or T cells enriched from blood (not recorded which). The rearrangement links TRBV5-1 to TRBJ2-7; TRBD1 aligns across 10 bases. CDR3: CASSWDRGYEQYF. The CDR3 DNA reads TGCGCCAGCAGCTGGGACAGGGGCTACGAGCAGTACTTC.